This entry lists 12 T cell receptor beta chains sequenced from one sample in a study of metastatic and nonmetastatic thyroid tumors. TCRdb re-called the PCR reads through MiXCR. The table has 25,000 to 30,000 clones, around 15% seen once. Patients had received no treatment of any kind before thyroid surgery. Specimen: blood. These receptors were obtained from a female donor with papillary thyroid cancer or a benign thyroid nodule (not recorded which). Some clones in this sample may be carry-over from other donors' samples.

The table lists this clone with a count of one. The chain employs TRBV4-3 and TRBJ2-5; TRBD2 aligns across 7 bases. V dropped 0 bases and J dropped 5; count of bases not matched to a gene: 6. The CDR3 covers 15 residues. Germline V lookup: CDR1 LGHNA, CDR2 YSLEER. The CDR3 nucleotides are TGCGCCAGCAGCCAAGAGGCGGCGGGAGTTGAGACCCAGTACTTC. It is translated as CASSQEAAGVETQYF.

This clone was seen a few times. DNA of the CDR3: TGTGCCAGCACCCCTCCCGGGGCAGGGGGAAAGTCAGGGAAAGCTTTCTTT. It codes for CASTPPGAGGKSGKAFF. The chain uses TRBV28 and TRBJ1-1; 7 bases are shared with TRBD1. V lost 7 bases, J lost 9 bases, and 23 bases stayed unmatched. CDR3 size: 17 residues. The V gene's germline CDR1 is MDHEN and CDR2 SYDVKM. The full variable domain, in which reference TRBV28 and TRBJ1-1 provide the parts outside the CDR3, is DVKVTQSSRYLVKRTGEKVFLECVQDMDHENMFWYRQDPGLGLRLIYFSYDVKMKEKGDIPEGYSVSREKKERFSLILESASTNQTSMYLCASTPPGAGGKSGKAFFGQGTRLTVV.

This chain joins TRBV5-1 and TRBJ1-5; no definite D call. The CDR3 has 18 amino acids. Germline CDR1 is SGHRS and CDR2 is YFSETQ. V lost 4 bases to trimming and J lost 0 bases, with 20 bases between them. The CDR3 DNA is TGCGCCAGCAGCGCCGAGGTCGCGACCGTGAATAGCAATCAGCCCCAGCATTTT. It is translated as CASSAEVATVNSNQPQHF.

This clone was counted at least ten times. The sample has other DNA sequences that encode this CDR3 too. This chain links TRBV6-5 with TRBJ2-7, with D perhaps assigned TRBD1 or TRBD2 (5 bases each). Germline V gene data show CDR1 as MNHEY and CDR2 as SVGAGI. There are 13 residues in the CDR3. Trimming left V 3 bases short and J 5 bases short, with 11 bases between. CDR3 sequence reads: CASSYRGVDEQYF. The CDR3 DNA follows: TGTGCCAGCAGTTATCGAGGGGTTGACGAGCAGTACTTC.

The sample holds a few counts of this clone. The genes are TRBV11-1 and TRBJ2-7; no clear D. The CDR3 has 13 residues. V gave up 2 bases and J gave up 2 bases, with 7 bases separating them. CDR1 SGHAT and CDR2 FQDESV come from the germline V gene (reference sequence). CDR3 DNA: TGTGCCAGCAGCTTAAAAGTTACCTACGAGCAGTACTTC. Translating it yields CASSLKVTYEQYF. Full variable domain (rest looked up from reference TRBV11-1 and TRBJ2-7): EAEVAQSPRYKITEKSQAVAFWCDPISGHATLYWYRQILGQGPELLVQFQDESVVDDSQLPKDRFSAERLKGVDSTLKIQPAELGDSAMYLCASSLKVTYEQYFGPGTRLTVT.

This clone is labeled as medium-sized. The J gene is TRBJ1-6, the V gene TRBV6-1; a possible D gene is TRBD1 (5 bases). Deletions cut 8 bases from V and 5 bases from J, with 19 bases between. The CDR3 sequence is 16 residues long. Per germline, CDR1 MNHNS and CDR2 SASEGT. The CDR3 DNA follows: TGTGCCAGCTTGACGTGGTTGGGGGGTAATAATTCACCCCTCCACTTT. Protein: CASLTWLGGNNSPLHF.

This clone occurred a few times. The germline gene is not matched at one end of the junction; a read error may be the cause. Within the sample, other DNA sequences also encode this same CDR3. This CDR3 reads CASSAYRGSNEQFF. CDR3 bases: TGTGCCAGCAGTGCCTACAGGGGAAGCAATGAGCAGTTTTTC. V is TRBV2 and J is TRBJ2-1, with 7 nucleotides matching TRBD1. Germline V lookup: CDR1 SNHLY, CDR2 FYNNEI. The CDR3 sequence is 14 residues long. The entire variable domain, with the rest obtained from reference TRBV2 and TRBJ2-1, is as follows: EPEVTQTPSHQVTQMGQEVILRCVPISNHLYFYWYRQILGQKVEFLVSFYNNEISEKSEIFDDQFSVERPDGSNFTLKIRSTKLEDSAMYFCASSAYRGSNEQFFGPGTRLTVL.

By frequency in the sample, this clone is medium-sized. V is TRBV28 and J is TRBJ2-7; the match to TRBD1 covers 8 bases. The V gene's germline CDR1 is MDHEN and CDR2 SYDVKM. The CDR3 contains 14 residues. Trimming cost V 6 bases and J 3 bases; bases outside gene matches: 7. CDR3 sequence reads: CASSRRTGYYEQYF. The CDR3 DNA is TGTGCCAGCAGCCGACGGACAGGGTACTACGAGCAGTACTTC.

The sample holds many counts of this clone. The gene calls are TRBV30 and TRBJ1-6; D is ambiguous. Looked up from germline, CDR1 is GTSNPN and CDR2 is SVGIG (reference sequence). V was trimmed by 4 bases and J by 7 bases, leaving 5 bases between them. This CDR3 has 11 amino acids. Written as DNA, the CDR3 is TGTGCCTGGACCCTAAATTCACCCCTCCACTTT. This codes for CAWTLNSPLHF.

The sample holds many counts of this clone. The chain joins TRBV5-1 to TRBJ1-1, with D possibly matching TRBD1 (6 bases). V lost 5 bases to trimming and J lost 4 bases, with 18 bases between them. Germline lookup yields CDR1 SGHRS and CDR2 YFSETQ. The CDR3 totals 15 residues. The CDR3 spells CASRWDTGGFTEAFF. Here the CDR3 DNA reads TGCGCCAGCAGATGGGACACCGGTGGGTTCACTGAAGCTTTCTTT.

This clone counts as medium-sized. The J gene is TRBJ1-1, the V gene TRBV6-4; 7 bases are shared with TRBD1. The ends lost 6 bases at V and 0 bases at J; junction bases unmatched: 10. Germline-derived CDR1 and CDR2 are MRHNA and SNTAGT. The CDR3 consists of 16 residues. The CDR3 spells CASSQFGGQLNTEAFF. In nucleotides, the CDR3 is TGTGCCAGCAGCCAGTTTGGGGGACAGCTGAACACTGAAGCTTTCTTT.

There are many counts of this clone. The genes are TRBV4-1 and TRBJ2-2; either TRBD1 or TRBD2 may fit D (6 bases each). CDR3 size: 17 residues. Germline assignment: CDR1 MGHRA and CDR2 YSYEKL. Deletions cut 1 base from V and 4 bases from J, with 16 bases between. CDR3 in DNA: TGCGCCAGCAGCCAAGGGGGGGCAGGGAGGACCACCGGGGAGCTGTTTTTT. Its protein is CASSQGGAGRTTGELFF.